Detailed here is one T cell receptor (beta chain). Its target is unknown. As for treatment: 15 to 20 received Ad26.COV2.S at low or high dose, single or two shots; roughly 5 received placebo; per-sample allocation not given. The samples date from day 63 after the first vaccine or placebo injection. This vaccine is an Ad26 vector that expresses the Wuhan-strain SARS-CoV-2 spike. Sequencing was performed with immunoSEQ multiplex PCR; in TCRdb, only in-frame clones are kept and a portion is missing. The sample carries hundreds of thousands of clones, about 87% recorded once. This sample is drawn from a study of Ad26.COV2.S vaccination and SARS-CoV-2 variants. At the level of the study: Donor allocation was to the COV1001 Ad26.COV2.S trial arm.

Whole-study results and caveats: Non-spike TCR breadth was similar in vaccine and placebo recipients. Analyses that measured TCR breadth and depth may have underestimated total T cell responses.

This clonotype was obtained from a person between 18 and 65 years old who received the Ad26.COV2.S COVID-19 vaccine or a placebo. Source: peripheral blood, taken in a trial of Ad26.COV2.S vaccine versus placebo.

This CDR3 reads CASGLVLLGGPEAFF. The CDR3 DNA reads TGTGCTAGTGGTTTGGTACTGTTGGGGGGACCCGAAGCTTTCTTT. The V gene is TRBV12-5, the J gene TRBJ1-1, with D possibly being TRBD1 (5 bases). Trimming left V 0 bases short and J 8 bases short, with 16 bases between. Germline values: CDR1 LGHNT, CDR2 FRNRAP. This CDR3 region has 15 residues.